Listed here are 5 T cell receptor beta chains from one sample, sequenced in a study of T cell responses to AZD1222 COVID-19 vaccine. Generated by immunoSEQ multiplex PCR, the TCRdb table keeps only in-frame clones and is missing some. The data hold 150,000 to 190,000 clones, with 85% to 95% observed a single time. The sample was peripheral blood, taken 28 days after the second AZD1222 dose. These receptors all come from an adult who received the AZD1222 COVID-19 vaccine.

This chain joins TRBV6-4 and TRBJ1-1; D ambiguous. This CDR3 has 13 residues. The germline CDR1 and CDR2 sequences are MRHNA and SNTAGT. With 10 bases removed from V and 0 bases from J, the gap between germline ends came to 12 bases. The CDR3 loop reads CATSRRMNTEAFF. CDR3 sequence (DNA): TGTGCCACCTCGAGACGGATGAACACTGAAGCTTTCTTT.

The genes are TRBV5-1 and TRBJ1-1; D remains unclear. Germline lookup yields CDR1 SGHRS and CDR2 YFSETQ. CDR3 length: 15 residues. The V and J ends lost 6 bases and 2 bases respectively, with 17 bases between them. The CDR3 is CASKESIEGNTEAFF. The CDR3 coding sequence is TGCGCCAGCAAGGAGAGCATCGAGGGTAACACTGAAGCTTTCTTT.

This chain uses TRBV19 with TRBJ1-1; the D is unclear. Trimming removed 3 bases from V and 2 bases from J, with 10 bases in between. The CDR3 loop spans 14 amino acids. Germline V gives CDR1 LNHDA, CDR2 SQIVND (reference sequence). The chain's CDR3 is CASSMGALNTEAFF. CDR3 coding DNA: TGTGCCAGTAGTATGGGAGCACTTAACACTGAAGCTTTCTTT.

The DNA for the CDR3 is TGCGCCAGCAGTGCAACAGAAGTCAATCAGCCCCAGCATTTT. This translates into CASSATEVNQPQHF. The chain couples TRBV10-2 to TRBJ1-5; D ambiguous. V lost 4 bases and J lost 3, with 10 bases in between. Germline CDR1 reads WSHSY; CDR2 reads SAAADI. This CDR3 has 14 residues.

The chain joins TRBV5-4 to TRBJ1-1; D unclear. V lost 1 base and J lost 3, with 10 bases in between. Germline CDR1 is SGHNT and CDR2 is YYREEE (reference sequence). This CDR3 is built from 14 residues. CDR3 coding DNA: TGTGCCAGCAGCTTGATGAGTTCAGACACTGAAGCTTTCTTT. Protein sequence: CASSLMSSDTEAFF.